Sequencing of this T cell receptor beta chain was carried out in a study of quantifying T cell responses using KT2 cells. In the study overall: TCR alpha and beta constant-region primers primed reverse transcription of RNA.

The V gene's germline CDR1 is PRHDT and CDR2 FYEKMQ (reference sequence). V was trimmed by 2 bases and J by 4 bases, leaving 11 bases between them. This CDR3 spans 14 amino acids. A single-stranded UMI oligo with SP2 sequence was ligated to cDNA 3' ends. First-round PCR used roughly 4 cycles and beta primers RC1.1 and RC1.2 covering TRBC1 and TRBC2. One entry per CDR3 protein, called by TCRdb with MiXCR from the UMI-ligation and nested PCR reads. The table includes some 34,000 distinct CDR3 sequences, under 13% detected once. Ten or more counts support this clonotype. The rearrangement links TRBV13 to TRBJ2-5, with D unclear. The clonotype originates from a human donor. Material for sequencing was PBMCs spiked with cells of the T cell clone KT2. CDR3 region: CASSLYGWGETQYF. DNA of the CDR3: TGTGCCAGCAGCTTATATGGTTGGGGAGAGACCCAGTACTTC.